These T cell receptor beta chains were read from a single sample in a study of memory CD4+ T cells and cytomegalovirus serostatus. The table came from immunoSEQ multiplex PCR; TCRdb's copy has only in-frame clones and leaves some out. The sample consists of about 53,000 clones, about 81% of them appearing once. Input material: memory CD4+ T cells from blood. These receptors came from an adult in good health and CMV-seronegative. Both conserved end residues are part of each CDR3. A D gene is named only where the DNA matches it firmly. Only some rows state a clone size, as once, few, many or a class for expanded clones.

>-|-|TRBJ1-4|TRBV18
CASSVQQGPNEKLFF
TGTGCCAGCTCGGTACAACAGGGACCTAATGAAAAACTGTTTTTT
>-|-|TRBJ1-3|TRBV2
CASSEGRAGNTIYF
TGTGCCAGCAGTGAAGGCAGGGCTGGAAACACCATATATTTT
>-|-|TRBJ2-1|TRBV7-6
CASSLGSASDEQFF
TGTGCCAGCAGCTTAGGCTCTGCGTCGGATGAGCAGTTCTTC
>-|-|TRBJ1-1|TRBV7-9
CASTRAGNTEAFF
TGTGCCAGCACAAGGGCGGGAAACACTGAAGCTTTCTTT
>-|-|TRBJ1-1|TRBV5-6
CASRPQVMNTEAFF
TGTGCCAGCAGACCACAGGTCATGAACACTGAAGCTTTCTTT
>-|TRBD2|TRBJ2-1|TRBV5-1
CASSPPAGGAFF
TGCGCCAGCAGCCCCCCAGCGGGAGGGGCGTTCTTC
>-|-|TRBJ2-2|TRBV15
CATSRDPRMNTGELFF
TGTGCCACCAGCAGAGATCCACGGATGAACACCGGGGAGCTGTTTTTT
>few|-|TRBJ1-3|TRBV7-6
CASSLWVGDSGNTIYF
TGTGCCAGCAGCTTATGGGTCGGGGACTCTGGAAACACCATATATTTT
>-|-|TRBJ2-1|TRBV18
CASSVQGSSFSSSYNEQFF
TGTGCCAGCTCTGTACAGGGCTCCTCTTTTAGCAGCTCCTACAATGAGCAGTTCTTC
>-|-|TRBJ1-5|TRBV19
CAARGEGLNSNQPQHF
TGTGCCGCCCGAGGTGAGGGGCTAAATAGCAATCAGCCCCAGCATTTT
>-|-|TRBJ2-2|TRBV5-6
CASRPLGVSTGELFF
TGTGCCAGCAGACCACTGGGGGTCAGCACCGGGGAGCTGTTTTTT
>-|-|TRBJ2-7|TRBV7-9
CASSSDSVYEQYF
TGTGCCAGCAGCTCGGACAGCGTCTACGAGCAGTACTTC
>-|-|TRBJ2-1|TRBV7-3
CASSRLGTSYNEQFF
TGTGCCAGCAGCCGTTTGGGGACCTCCTACAATGAGCAGTTCTTC
>-|-|TRBJ1-4|TRBV5-8
CASSLGGPTNEKLFF
TGTGCCAGCAGCTTGGGCGGCCCAACTAATGAAAAACTGTTTTTT
>-|-|TRBJ2-5|TRBV6-1
CASNPQGGETQYF
TGTGCCAGCAACCCACAGGGAGGCGAGACCCAGTACTTC
>-|-|TRBJ2-1|TRBV19
CASSTTSGQYNEQFF
TGTGCCAGTAGTACAACCTCCGGACAGTACAATGAGCAGTTCTTC
>-|TRBD1|TRBJ1-1|TRBV19
CASSMTGDTEAFF
TGTGCCAGTAGTATGACAGGGGACACTGAAGCTTTCTTT
>-|TRBD1|TRBJ2-3|TRBV4-3
CASSLGTGGTDTQYF
TGCGCCAGCAGCCTGGGGACAGGTGGCACAGATACGCAGTATTTT
>-|-|TRBJ1-3|TRBV5-4
CASSLGGQGPSGNTIYF
TGTGCCAGCAGCTTGGGGGGGCAGGGTCCCTCTGGAAACACCATATATTTT
>-|-|TRBJ1-5|TRBV19
CASSIDGPRNQPQHF
TGTGCCAGTAGTATAGACGGGCCCAGGAATCAGCCCCAGCATTTT
>-|-|TRBJ2-3|TRBV6-5
CASSFLSSWATQYF
TGTGCCAGCAGTTTCCTTTCTTCCTGGGCTACGCAGTATTTT
>-|TRBD2|TRBJ2-3|TRBV7-8
CASGGRSDTQYF
TGTGCCAGCGGCGGGAGGTCGGATACGCAGTATTTT
>-|TRBD2|TRBJ2-2|TRBV19
CASSIQAGVGNTGELFF
TGTGCCAGTAGTATCCAAGCGGGAGTGGGCAACACCGGGGAGCTGTTTTTT
>-|-|TRBJ1-4|TRBV19
CASTLSGGKLFF
TGTGCCAGTACCCTTTCTGGTGGAAAACTGTTTTTT
>-|-|TRBJ1-4|TRBV28
CASSLPTGHNEKLFF
TGTGCCAGCAGTTTACCGACAGGTCATAATGAAAAACTGTTTTTT
>once|-|TRBJ2-5|TRBV5-5
CASSLSPPSEETQYF
TGTGCCAGCAGCCTCTCCCCCCCCAGCGAAGAGACCCAGTACTTC
>once|-|TRBJ1-1|TRBV27
CASSLKRGTNTEAFF
TGTGCCAGCAGTTTAAAGAGGGGTACGAACACTGAAGCTTTCTTT
>-|TRBD1|TRBJ1-4|TRBV7-9
CASSNMGQGYEKLFF
TGTGCCAGCAGTAATATGGGACAGGGGTACGAAAAACTGTTTTTT
>-|TRBD1|TRBJ2-7|TRBV6-6
CASSSGQGNYEQYF
TGTGCCAGCAGTTCGGGACAGGGGAACTACGAGCAGTACTTC
>-|-|TRBJ1-2|TRBV9
CASSVDRSYGYTF
TGTGCCAGCAGCGTAGACAGGAGCTATGGCTACACCTTC
>-|-|TRBJ2-5|TRBV19
CASSTNPSRSQETQYF
TGTGCCAGTAGTACAAACCCTTCCAGGTCCCAAGAGACCCAGTACTTC
>few|TRBD1|TRBJ1-1|TRBV30
CACLFRGLRAFF
TGTGCCTGCCTTTTCAGGGGGCTAAGGGCTTTCTTT
>-|TRBD2|TRBJ2-7|TRBV11-3
CASSSGTSGSHEQYF
TGTGCCAGCAGCTCCGGGACTAGCGGGAGCCACGAGCAGTACTTC
>once|-|TRBJ2-2|TRBV11-3
CASSFSGNTGELFF
TGTGCCAGCAGCTTTTCCGGAAACACCGGGGAGCTGTTTTTT
>-|-|TRBJ2-2|TRBV28
CASSIRLVDTGELFF
TGTGCCAGCAGTATAAGACTAGTAGACACCGGGGAGCTGTTTTTT
>-|-|TRBJ1-2|TRBV6-6
CASSPAGGYGYTF
TGTGCCAGCAGCCCTGCCGGGGGGTATGGCTACACCTTC
>-|TRBD1|TRBJ1-2|TRBV19
CASSMGRGALNYGYTF
TGTGCCAGTAGTATGGGCAGGGGGGCCCTCAACTATGGCTACACCTTC
>few|TRBD1|TRBJ1-1|TRBV5-5
CASSPQGGMNTEAFF
TGTGCCAGCAGCCCTCAGGGGGGGATGAACACTGAAGCTTTCTTT
>-|-|TRBJ1-5|TRBV10-3
CAISEGHSNQPQHF
TGTGCCATCAGTGAAGGTCATAGCAATCAGCCCCAGCATTTT
>-|-|TRBJ2-1|TRBV7-7
CASSPRLGDYNEQFF
TGTGCCAGCAGCCCCCGGTTGGGCGACTACAATGAGCAGTTCTTC
>-|TRBD1|TRBJ2-6|TRBV7-3
CASSLPGTGSGANVLTF
TGTGCCAGCAGCTTACCCGGGACAGGGAGCGGGGCCAACGTCCTGACTTTC
>-|TRBD2|TRBJ2-5|TRBV11-2
CASSLGTSFETQYF
TGTGCCAGCAGCCTTGGGACTAGTTTTGAGACCCAGTACTTC
>-|-|TRBJ2-5|TRBV6-6
CASSYSRMEPGTQYF
TGTGCCAGCAGTTACTCGAGAATGGAACCAGGGACCCAGTACTTC
>-|TRBD2|TRBJ2-5|TRBV10-3
CAISEGTSGKGETQYF
TGTGCCATCAGTGAAGGGACTAGCGGGAAGGGGGAGACCCAGTACTTC
>-|TRBD1|TRBJ2-7|TRBV6-1
CASSWDRGAYEQYF
TGTGCCAGCAGTTGGGACAGGGGAGCCTACGAGCAGTACTTC
>few|-|TRBJ1-1|TRBV18
CASSPPGRGNTEAFF
TGTGCCAGCTCACCACCTGGCAGGGGGAACACTGAAGCTTTCTTT
>-|TRBD1|TRBJ2-7|TRBV11-2
CASNQDRGQGEQYF
TGTGCCAGCAATCAGGACAGGGGTCAGGGCGAGCAGTACTTC
>-|TRBD2|TRBJ2-5|TRBV30
CAWRTSGRLETQYF
TGTGCCTGGAGGACTAGCGGGAGGTTGGAGACCCAGTACTTC
>-|TRBD1|TRBJ2-2|TRBV28
CASRQTGTGDTGELFF
TGTGCCAGCAGACAAACCGGGACAGGGGACACCGGGGAGCTGTTTTTT
>-|-|TRBJ1-3|TRBV9
CASSVEPVSGNTIYF
TGTGCCAGCAGCGTAGAGCCGGTCTCTGGAAACACCATATATTTT
>-|-|TRBJ1-2|TRBV7-2
CASSLAGLGTGNNYGYTF
TGTGCCAGCAGCTTAGCGGGGCTAGGAACGGGAAACAACTATGGCTACACCTTC
>-|-|TRBJ2-7|TRBV18
CASSPADYSYEQYF
TGTGCCAGCTCACCCGCGGATTACTCCTACGAGCAGTACTTC
>few|-|TRBJ1-1|TRBV18
CASSGMGGPRDTEAFF
TGTGCCAGCTCGGGGATGGGGGGTCCTAGGGACACTGAAGCTTTCTTT
>-|TRBD2|TRBJ2-1|TRBV7-3
CASSLAGEYEQFF
TGTGCCAGCAGCTTAGCGGGAGAGTATGAGCAGTTCTTC
>-|-|TRBJ2-1|TRBV6-6
CASCTALNEQFF
TGTGCCAGCTGTACAGCCCTCAATGAGCAGTTCTTC
>-|-|TRBJ2-2|TRBV12-5
CASGSGVRATGELFF
TGTGCTAGTGGCAGCGGTGTTCGTGCCACCGGGGAGCTGTTTTTT
>-|-|TRBJ1-2|TRBV10-3
CAIQPIMVASRGWGGYTF
TGTGCCATCCAACCGATAATGGTCGCTAGCAGGGGTTGGGGTGGCTACACCTTC
>-|-|TRBJ1-3|TRBV9
CASSVSTDGNTIYF
TGTGCCAGCAGCGTATCGACGGATGGAAACACCATATATTTT